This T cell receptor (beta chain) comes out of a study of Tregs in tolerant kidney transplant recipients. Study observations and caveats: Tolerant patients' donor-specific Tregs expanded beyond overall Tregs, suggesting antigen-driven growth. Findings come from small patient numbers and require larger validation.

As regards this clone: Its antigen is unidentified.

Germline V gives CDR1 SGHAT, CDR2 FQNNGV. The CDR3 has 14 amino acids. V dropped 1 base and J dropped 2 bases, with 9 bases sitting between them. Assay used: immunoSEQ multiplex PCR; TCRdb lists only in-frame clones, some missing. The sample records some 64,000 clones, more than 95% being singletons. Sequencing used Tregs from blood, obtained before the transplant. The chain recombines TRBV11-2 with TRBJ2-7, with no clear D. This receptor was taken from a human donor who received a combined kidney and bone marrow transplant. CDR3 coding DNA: TGTGCCAGCAGCTTAGTTGCACAGACCTACGAGCAGTACTTC. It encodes CASSLVAQTYEQYF. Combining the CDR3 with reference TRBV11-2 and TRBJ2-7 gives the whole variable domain EAGVAQSPRYKIIEKRQSVAFWCNPISGHATLYWYQQILGQGPKLLIQFQNNGVVDDSQLPKDRFSAERLKGVDSTLKIQPAKLEDSAVYLCASSLVAQTYEQYFGPGTRLTVT.